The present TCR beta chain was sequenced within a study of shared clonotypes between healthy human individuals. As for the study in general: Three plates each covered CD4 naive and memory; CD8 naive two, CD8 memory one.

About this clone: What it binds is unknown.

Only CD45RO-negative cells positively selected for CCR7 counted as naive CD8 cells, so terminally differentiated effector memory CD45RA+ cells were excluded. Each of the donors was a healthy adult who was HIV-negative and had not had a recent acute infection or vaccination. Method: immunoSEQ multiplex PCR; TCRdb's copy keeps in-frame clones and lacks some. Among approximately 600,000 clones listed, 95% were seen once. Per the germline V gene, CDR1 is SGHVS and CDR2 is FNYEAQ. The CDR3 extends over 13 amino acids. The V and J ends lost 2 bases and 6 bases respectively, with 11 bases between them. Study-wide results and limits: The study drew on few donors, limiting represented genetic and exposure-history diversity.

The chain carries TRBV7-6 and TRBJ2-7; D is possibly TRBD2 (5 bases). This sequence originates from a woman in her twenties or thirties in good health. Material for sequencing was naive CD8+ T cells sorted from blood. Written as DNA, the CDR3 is TGTGCCAGCAGCTTAACCGGGAAGTCCGAGCAGTACTTC. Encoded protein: CASSLTGKSEQYF. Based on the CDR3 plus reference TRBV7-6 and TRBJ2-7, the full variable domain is GAGVSQSPRYKVTKRGQDVALRCDPISGHVSLYWYRQALGQGPEFLTYFNYEAQQDKSGLPNDRFSAERPEGSISTLTIQRTEQRDSAMYRCASSLTGKSEQYFGPGTRLTVT.